The 18 T cell receptor beta chains given below trace back to one sample, sequenced in a study of T cell changes during pregnancy in multiple sclerosis. The repertoire was sequenced with immunoSEQ multiplex PCR; TCRdb's copy has only in-frame clones and lacks some. Of around 71,000 clones in the sample, 92% were seen once. The material was peripheral blood, obtained after pregnancy. The receptor set was obtained from a female donor with multiple sclerosis, enrolled in a pregnancy study.

As DNA, the CDR3 is TGTGCCAGCAGCGTAGTGGGCGTTCGAAACTATGGCTACACCTTC. It is translated as CASSVVGVRNYGYTF. The rearrangement uses TRBV9 and TRBJ1-2; no clear D gene. CDR1 is SGDLS and CDR2 is YYNGEE in the germline V gene. The CDR3 covers 15 residues. Trimming stripped 0 bases from V and 2 bases from J, with 11 bases between.

The rearrangement joins TRBV5-1 to TRBJ2-7, with TRBD1 identical over 7 bases. The CDR3 is 14 amino acids. J gave up 7 bases and V 2 bases, and 9 bases lay outside the gene matches. Per the germline V gene, CDR1 is SGHRS and CDR2 is YFSETQ. Here the CDR3 reads CASSLKGATGEQYF. The CDR3 region has the DNA TGCGCCAGCAGCTTAAAGGGGGCGACGGGGGAGCAGTACTTC.

The chain couples TRBV13 to TRBJ2-7; tentative D call: TRBD2 (6 bases). Per germline, CDR1 PRHDT and CDR2 FYEKMQ (reference sequence). The ends were cut back, 5 bases at V and 3 bases at J, with 20 bases in the middle. The CDR3 covers 16 residues. The CDR3 is CASSPWGGAGHYEQYF. In nucleotides, the CDR3 is TGTGCCAGCAGCCCCTGGGGAGGAGCGGGCCACTACGAGCAGTACTTC.

This rearrangement joins TRBV7-9 to TRBJ2-5; 8 bases align to TRBD1. Unmatched junction bases numbered 5, after V lost 0 bases and J lost 5 bases. The CDR3 is 15 amino acids. Germline assignment: CDR1 SEHNR and CDR2 FQNEAQ (reference sequence). CDR3 in DNA: TGTGCCAGCAGCTTAGCCTCAGGGGGCCTTGAGACCCAGTACTTC. It translates to CASSLASGGLETQYF.

The rearrangement links TRBV29-1 to TRBJ2-5, with a possible D match to TRBD1 (5 bases). The germline gives CDR1 SQVTM, CDR2 ANQGSEA. CDR3 length: 15 amino acids. Trimming stripped 6 bases from V and 0 bases from J, with 17 bases between. Written as DNA, the CDR3 is TGCAGCGTCCGAAAGGGGTCAGGGTACCAAGAGACCCAGTACTTC. Translated: CSVRKGSGYQETQYF.

This rearrangement joins TRBV18 to TRBJ2-2; a weak D match, TRBD2 (6 bases). The CDR3 has 15 amino acids. The V gene's germline CDR1 is KGHSH and CDR2 LQKENI. V was shortened by 1 base and J by 1 base, with 7 bases between the two germline ends. The CDR3 reads CASSPQGLNTGELFF. The DNA for the CDR3 is TGTGCCAGCTCACCACAGGGACTGAACACCGGGGAGCTGTTTTTT. Full variable domain (rest looked up from reference TRBV18 and TRBJ2-2): NAGVMQNPRHLVRRRGQEARLRCSPMKGHSHVYWYRQLPEEGLKFMVYLQKENIIDESGMPKERFSAEFPKEGPSILRIQQVVRGDSAAYFCASSPQGLNTGELFFGEGSRLTVL.

This chain joins TRBV6-1 and TRBJ1-3; TRBD1 agrees at 7 bases. V gave up 10 bases and J gave up 0 bases; unmatched junction bases: 9. This CDR3 spans 15 amino acids. CDR1 is MNHNS, CDR2 SASEGT, per germline. DNA for the CDR3: TGTGCCACCCCGGGACAGTTCCTCTCTGGAAACACCATATATTTT. Translation gives CATPGQFLSGNTIYF.

This chain joins TRBV4-3 and TRBJ1-5; D is ambiguous. V was cut by 0 bases and J by 7 bases, with 7 bases left in between. CDR3 length: 13 residues. Germline V gene lookup returns CDR1 LGHNA and CDR2 YSLEER. In DNA form, the CDR3 reads TGCGCCAGCAGCCAAGATGGGAGCCAGCCCCAGCATTTT. Amino acids: CASSQDGSQPQHF.

The chain is built from TRBV7-9 and TRBJ2-5, with 9 bases that match TRBD2. In germline, CDR1 is SEHNR, CDR2 FQNEAQ (reference sequence). The CDR3 is 14 residues long. J was trimmed by 2 bases and V by 6 bases; bases with no gene match: 4. The CDR3 nucleotides are TGTGCCAGCAGTTCTAGCGGGGCGCAAGAGACCCAGTACTTC. It specifies CASSSSGAQETQYF.

The chain joins TRBV6-1 to TRBJ2-1; D ambiguous. The germline gives CDR1 MNHNS, CDR2 SASEGT. CDR3 size: 13 residues. V was cut by 1 base and J by 1 base, with 2 bases left in between. CDR3 protein: CASSEVSYNEQFF. CDR3 DNA sequence: TGTGCCAGCAGTGAAGTATCCTACAATGAGCAGTTCTTC.

V is TRBV7-6 and J is TRBJ2-3; 8 nucleotides agree with TRBD2. After removal of 1 base from V and 3 bases from J, the junction contained 3 bases not matched to a gene. The CDR3 has 15 amino acids. Germline CDR1 reads SGHVS; CDR2 reads FNYEAQ. CDR3 DNA sequence: TGTGCCAGCAGCTTAGTGGCGGGAGGTACAGATACGCAGTATTTT. Protein: CASSLVAGGTDTQYF. Looking up the rest from reference TRBV7-6 and TRBJ2-3 gives the full variable domain: GAGVSQSPRYKVTKRGQDVALRCDPISGHVSLYWYRQALGQGPEFLTYFNYEAQQDKSGLPNDRFSAERPEGSISTLTIQRTEQRDSAMYRCASSLVAGGTDTQYFGPGTRLTVL.

V gene TRBV19 combines with J gene TRBJ2-7; D ambiguous. The V end was cut by 1 base, the J end by 3 bases, with 10 bases between. The germline gives CDR1 LNHDA, CDR2 SQIVND (reference sequence). The CDR3 extends over 14 amino acids. CDR3 loop: CASSIGGTDYEQYF. The CDR3 nucleotides are TGTGCCAGTAGTATAGGAGGCACTGACTACGAGCAGTACTTC.

In this sample, this clone turned up once. The rearrangement joins TRBV2 to TRBJ2-7; 12 bases align to TRBD2. Germline loops: CDR1 SNHLY, CDR2 FYNNEI. The junction had 11 bases not matched to a gene; V was cut back by 4 bases and J by 1 base. The CDR3 runs 18 residues. The CDR3 DNA reads TGTGCCAGCAGTGCCCCGACTAGCGGGAGTCTCGGGTCCTACGAGCAGTACTTC. This codes for CASSAPTSGSLGSYEQYF.

The CDR3 loop is CASMLGSSGDNEQYF. CDR3 DNA: TGCGCCAGCATGCTTGGCTCCAGCGGGGACAACGAGCAGTACTTC. V is TRBV5-1 and J is TRBJ2-7, with D perhaps matching TRBD2 (7 bases). V was trimmed by 6 bases and J by 5 bases, leaving 21 bases between them. The CDR3 has 15 amino acids. CDR1 SGHRS and CDR2 YFSETQ come from the germline V gene.

The chain recombines TRBV5-1 with TRBJ2-3, with 7 bases matching TRBD2. The CDR3 covers 16 residues. Trimming took 0 bases from V and 0 from J; bases not matched to a gene: 4. Germline CDR1 is SGHRS and CDR2 is YFSETQ. The CDR3 DNA reads as TGCGCCAGCAGCTTGGCTGGTAGCGGGAGCACAGATACGCAGTATTTT. Protein product: CASSLAGSGSTDTQYF.

The CDR3 loop is CASSPPNSAAYEQYF. The CDR3 DNA sequence: TGTGCCAGCTCACCACCGAATTCTGCGGCCTACGAGCAGTACTTC. J is TRBJ2-7 and V is TRBV18, with D unresolved. Trimming took 0 bases from V and 2 from J, leaving 11 bases between them. The CDR3 extends over 15 amino acids. In germline, CDR1 is KGHSH, CDR2 LQKENI. The variable domain in full, completed from reference TRBV18 and TRBJ2-7, reads NAGVMQNPRHLVRRRGQEARLRCSPMKGHSHVYWYRQLPEEGLKFMVYLQKENIIDESGMPKERFSAEFPKEGPSILRIQQVVRGDSAAYFCASSPPNSAAYEQYFGPGTRLTVT.

V gene TRBV6-1 combines with J gene TRBJ2-7; D is perhaps TRBD1 (6 bases). The CDR3 runs 13 residues. Germline CDR1 and CDR2: MNHNS and SASEGT. V lost 10 bases, J lost 5 bases, and 18 bases lay in between. CDR3 coding DNA: TGTGCCACCGCACAGGGTCCCTACAACGAGCAGTACTTC. This sequence encodes CATAQGPYNEQYF.

This sequence joins TRBV6-5 and TRBJ2-5; TRBD1 is a possible D gene (6 bases). The CDR3 is 15 residues long. V lost 5 bases to trimming and J lost 4 bases, with 17 bases between them. Germline values: CDR1 MNHEY, CDR2 SVGAGI. CDR3 bases: TGTGCCAGCAGTGCTATCACAGGGTTGGCAGAGACCCAGTACTTC. It codes for CASSAITGLAETQYF.